These 19 T cell receptor beta chains were sequenced from one sample in a study of T cells in Graves' hyperthyroidism and ophthalmopathy. Amplified regions were TCR beta CDR3 sequences from RNA transcripts. HTBI primers drove first-round RT-PCR of the TCR CDR3. TCRdb reprocessed the multiplex PCR reads via MiXCR and lists one record per CDR3 protein. The sample holds almost 250,000 distinct CDR3 sequences, about 24% seen once. Sequencing input: blood. All receptors derive from a woman aged 40 to 50 with Graves' ophthalmopathy.

This clonotype was observed at least ten times. The CDR3 here is CASSQDRTGGSGYTF. Here the CDR3 DNA reads TGTGCCAGCAGCCAAGATCGGACAGGGGGCTCGGGCTACACCTTC. The V call is TRBV14, the J call TRBJ1-2, with 11 bases identical to TRBD1. The V and J ends lost 0 bases and 8 bases, in that order; junction bases with no gene match: 5. The CDR3 totals 15 residues. The germline V gene encodes CDR1 SGHDN and CDR2 FVKESK.

The table lists this clonotype with many counts. This sequence joins TRBV4-1 and TRBJ1-1; D is unclear. This CDR3 spans 14 amino acids. Germline V gives CDR1 MGHRA, CDR2 YSYEKL. Trimming stripped 0 bases from V and 6 bases from J, with 11 bases between. The CDR3 loop is CASSQDRSRAEAFF. CDR3 coding DNA: TGCGCCAGCAGCCAAGATAGGTCAAGGGCTGAAGCTTTCTTT.

The rearrangement joins TRBV6-1 to TRBJ2-7; perhaps TRBD1 as D (5 bases). V gave up 1 base and J gave up 6 bases, with 10 bases separating them. The CDR3 runs 13 residues. Germline CDR1 reads MNHNS; CDR2 reads SASEGT. In DNA form, the CDR3 reads TGTGCCAGCAGTGAAGATTGGGGCAGCGAGCAGTACTTC. The encoded protein is CASSEDWGSEQYF.

This clonotype was observed many times. V gene TRBV25-1 combines with J gene TRBJ1-2; the D is unclear. The CDR3 length is 15 residues. With 3 bases removed from V and 8 bases from J, the gap between germline ends came to 19 bases. The germline V gene encodes CDR1 MGHDK and CDR2 SYGVNS. In nucleotides, the CDR3 is TGTGCCAGCAGTGATCCCCATCCCTCGCCCCAGGGCTACACCTTC. Translation gives CASSDPHPSPQGYTF.

This clonotype was observed many times. This chain connects TRBV25-1 to TRBJ2-7, with 9 bases lining up with TRBD1. V trimming: 6 bases; J trimming: 0 bases; junction bases outside the gene matches: 0. The length of the CDR3 is 13 residues. Germline-derived CDR1 and CDR2 are MGHDK and SYGVNS. The CDR3 spells CASRTGGSYEQYF. The CDR3 DNA sequence: TGTGCCAGCAGGACAGGGGGCTCCTACGAGCAGTACTTC.

The chain recombines TRBV28 with TRBJ2-7, with a tentative D call TRBD2 (5 bases). This CDR3 has 14 amino acids. Trimming removed 5 bases from V and 3 bases from J, with 14 bases in between. Germline V CDR1 and CDR2: MDHEN, SYDVKM. For the CDR3, the DNA is TGTGCCAGCAGTGAAGCGCTTCGGGGCTACGAGCAGTACTTC. Amino acid sequence: CASSEALRGYEQYF.

This clonotype showed up just once. This chain uses TRBV28 with TRBJ2-7, with TRBD2 matching over 8 bases. Losses at the gene ends were 2 bases for V and 5 bases for J; bases not matched to a gene: 5. CDR3 size: 14 residues. In germline, CDR1 is MDHEN, CDR2 SYDVKM. The CDR3 reads CASSLPAGEHEQYF. DNA of the CDR3: TGTGCCAGCAGTTTACCAGCGGGAGAACACGAGCAGTACTTC. The whole variable domain, filled in from reference TRBV28 and TRBJ2-7, reads DVKVTQSSRYLVKRTGEKVFLECVQDMDHENMFWYRQDPGLGLRLIYFSYDVKMKEKGDIPEGYSVSREKKERFSLILESASTNQTSMYLCASSLPAGEHEQYFGPGTRLTVT.

The table lists this clonotype with many counts. The rearrangement joins TRBV6-1 to TRBJ2-4, with 8 bases fitting TRBD1. The CDR3 sequence is 17 residues long. CDR1 and CDR2 from the germline V gene are MNHNS and SASEGT. Trimming removed 6 bases from V and 4 bases from J; junction bases left unmatched: 14. CDR3 residues: CASSLGQGRSRKNIQYF. DNA of the CDR3: TGTGCCAGCAGCCTAGGACAGGGAAGATCGAGGAAAAACATTCAGTACTTC.

This clonotype came up many times. The V and J genes are TRBV28 and TRBJ1-2; D is unclear. The CDR3 runs 11 residues. Germline CDR1 and CDR2: MDHEN and SYDVKM. Trimming shortened V by 11 bases and J by 0 bases, and 7 bases separated the two germline ends. The CDR3 DNA reads TGTGCCTCGGGGTCTAACTATGGCTACACCTTC. Protein: CASGSNYGYTF.

This clonotype has more than one count but fewer than ten. One end of the junction fails to match germline, which may point to a read error. The chain employs TRBV6-1 and TRBJ1-1, with a tentative D call TRBD1 (5 bases). There are 14 residues in the CDR3. Germline-derived CDR1 and CDR2 are MNHNS and SASEGT. The CDR3 bases are TGTGCCAGCAGTCAAGGGACGGTGAAAACTGAAGCTTTCTTT. Translated: CASSQGTVKTEAFF.

This clonotype was seen once. The junction shows a germline mismatch at one end, possibly a read error. The genes are TRBV6-2 or TRBV6-3 and TRBJ1-1, with 9 nucleotides matching TRBD1. CDR3 length: 18 residues. Germline loops: CDR1 MNHEY, CDR2 SVGEGT. The CDR3 protein is CASSPPPGQGLWNTKALF. The CDR3 coding sequence is TGTGCCAGCAGTCCCCCTCCGGGACAGGGACTTTGGAACACTAAAGCTCTCTTT.

The rearrangement uses TRBV27 and TRBJ1-2, with D maybe TRBD1 (5 bases). The CDR3 runs to 12 residues. Germline CDR1 MNHEY, CDR2 SMNVEV (reference sequence). The V end lost 8 bases, the J end lost 4 bases, and 11 bases lay between the germline ends. The CDR3 bases are TGTGCCAGCGGGGAGACAGCCTATGGCTACACCTTC. This gives the protein CASGETAYGYTF.

This clonotype was observed at least ten times. V is TRBV6-1 and J is TRBJ2-5; TRBD2 is a possible D gene (5 bases). Germline V gives CDR1 MNHNS, CDR2 SASEGT. Trimming took 7 bases from V and 6 from J, leaving 12 bases between them. The CDR3 totals 12 residues. CDR3 coding DNA: TGTGCCAGCAAAAGACCCGGGAAGACCCAGTACTTC. It specifies CASKRPGKTQYF.

At least ten counts were recorded for this clonotype. V and J are TRBV5-1 and TRBJ1-5; D unresolved. The V and J ends lost 0 bases and 0 bases respectively, with 7 bases between them. Per germline, CDR1 SGHRS and CDR2 YFSETQ. The CDR3 runs 15 residues. The CDR3 is CASSLDSFSNQPQHF. As DNA, the CDR3 is TGCGCCAGCAGCTTGGACAGCTTTAGCAATCAGCCCCAGCATTTT.

This clonotype has a count of ten or more. This chain links TRBV9 with TRBJ2-7, with 8 bases matching TRBD2. There are 14 residues in the CDR3. V lost 2 bases, J lost 6 bases, and 7 bases stayed unmatched. Germline CDR1 and CDR2: SGDLS and YYNGEE. CDR3 region: CASSVRTSSGEQYF. CDR3 in DNA: TGTGCCAGCAGCGTTCGGACTAGCTCTGGCGAGCAGTACTTC.

This clonotype was seen ten or more times. The rearrangement joins TRBV11-2 to TRBJ2-5; D gene unclear. The CDR3 loop spans 13 amino acids. V lost 2 bases and J lost 2, with 6 bases in between. Germline V lookup: CDR1 SGHAT, CDR2 FQNNGV. The CDR3 loop is CASSLYLQETQYF. In DNA, the CDR3 is TGTGCCAGCAGCTTATATCTGCAAGAGACCCAGTACTTC.

Ten or more counts support this clonotype. The chain is built from TRBV28 and TRBJ2-2; D is unresolved. V gave up 4 bases and J gave up 4 bases, with 7 bases separating them. This CDR3 spans 13 amino acids. Germline lookup yields CDR1 MDHEN and CDR2 SYDVKM. The CDR3 region has the DNA TGTGCCAGCAGTTCCGAAGGCACCGGGGAGCTGTTTTTT. Amino acid sequence: CASSSEGTGELFF.

This clonotype was picked up a small number of times. J is TRBJ2-5 and V is TRBV11-2, with D possibly being TRBD2 (5 bases). The V gene lost 0 bases and the J gene lost 5 bases, with 10 bases spanning the gap. Germline values: CDR1 SGHAT, CDR2 FQNNGV. The CDR3 extends over 14 amino acids. The CDR3, as DNA: TGTGCCAGCAGCTTAGATCGGGGTAGGGAGACCCAGTACTTC. As protein: CASSLDRGRETQYF.

This clonotype was detected ten times or more. The V gene is TRBV11-1, the J gene TRBJ2-5; the match to TRBD2 covers 11 bases. CDR3 length: 17 residues. Germline values: CDR1 SGHAT, CDR2 FQDESV (reference sequence). Germline trimming cut 3 bases from V and 7 bases from J; bases unmatched to any gene: 13. As DNA, the CDR3 is TGTGCCAGCAGCTTCTCCCCGGGACTAGCGGCGATGGGGACCCAGTACTTC. Translated: CASSFSPGLAAMGTQYF.